Shown below are 6 T cell receptor beta chains from a single sample sequenced in a study of cytomegalovirus exposure and HLA in healthy donors. Vbeta (60) and Jbeta (13) primers were used in the PCR. Profiled with immunoSEQ multiplex PCR; TCRdb holds only in-frame clones, not every one. Of approximately 130,000 clones detected, roughly 69% appear once; the ten largest clones hold about 2.6%. Sequenced material: PBMCs. The receptors were sampled from a human donor in good health.

The chain links TRBV6-5 to TRBJ1-1, with D possibly matching TRBD1 (6 bases). Germline V CDR1 and CDR2: MNHEY, SVGAGI. The CDR3 has 14 residues. V was cut by 0 bases and J by 1 base, with 6 bases left in between. The CDR3 region has the DNA TGTGCCAGCAGTTACTCGGGGGCGAACACTGAAGCTTTCTTT. The encoded protein is CASSYSGANTEAFF.

The V and J genes are TRBV4-2 and TRBJ1-2; the match to TRBD1 covers 9 bases. The CDR3 contains 16 residues. V lost 4 bases, J lost 7 bases, and 13 bases stayed unmatched. Germline CDR1 is LGHNA and CDR2 is YNFKEQ. Here the CDR3 DNA reads TGTGCCAGCAGCCGAGGAACCCGGACAGGGGATCGTGGCTACACCTTC. This encodes CASSRGTRTGDRGYTF.

The sample holds a few counts of this clone. The chain is built from TRBV5-4 and TRBJ2-7; 9 bases map to TRBD2. The CDR3 length is 13 residues. CDR1 SGHNT and CDR2 YYREEE come from the germline V gene (reference sequence). In DNA, the CDR3 is TGTGCAGTGGGTAGCGGGGGATCCTACGAGCAGTACTTC. This codes for CAVGSGGSYEQYF. Complete variable domain (other parts from reference TRBV5-4 and TRBJ2-7): ETGVTQSPTHLIKTRGQQVTLRCSSQSGHNTVSWYQQALGQGPQFIFQYYREEENGRGNFPPRFSGLQFPNYSSELNVNALELDDSALYLCAVGSGGSYEQYFGPGTRLTVT.

This clone occurred a few times. CDR3 sequence: CASSIAGQGYGYTF. In DNA form, the CDR3 reads TGTGCCAGTAGTATAGCGGGACAGGGCTATGGCTACACCTTC. The V and J genes are TRBV19 and TRBJ1-2; 9 bases line up with TRBD1. Trimming took 1 base from V and 4 from J; bases not matched to a gene: 1. The germline V gene encodes CDR1 LNHDA and CDR2 SQIVND (reference sequence). This CDR3 is built from 14 residues.

The chain combines TRBV14 with TRBJ2-5; unclear D gene. The CDR3 runs to 15 residues. Trimming pared 5 bases from V and 5 bases from J, leaving 18 bases between. Germline CDR1 SGHDN, CDR2 FVKESK. CDR3 DNA: TGTGCCAGCAGCTTCCGACTCCCTCCTTGGGAGACCCAGTACTTC. Translated: CASSFRLPPWETQYF.

This chain uses TRBV7-8 with TRBJ2-3, with D tentatively TRBD2 (5 bases). The CDR3 loop spans 17 amino acids. The V gene lost 0 bases and the J gene lost 2 bases, with 15 bases spanning the gap. The germline gives CDR1 SGHVS, CDR2 FQNEAQ. The CDR3 region has the DNA TGTGCCAGCAGCTTAGCGTCGGCAGAGACTATCACAGATACGCAGTATTTT. Translation gives CASSLASAETITDTQYF.